What follows are 20 T cell receptor beta chains derived from one specimen sequenced in a study of PD-L1 blockade in urothelial cancer. TCRdb's table, derived via immunoSEQ multiplex PCR, lists solely in-frame clones and lacks some. Of around 100,000 clones listed, around 87% are singletons. Time point of the sample: pretreatment peripheral blood. The source was PBMCs, collected around atezolizumab (anti-PD-L1) treatment. Receptors originate from a man in his 60s with urothelial cancer.

This clone was detected only once. The rearrangement links TRBV7-3 to TRBJ2-7, with D maybe TRBD2 (6 bases). This CDR3 is built from 15 residues. CDR1 and CDR2 (germline): SGHTA, FQGTGA. The V end was cut by 2 bases, the J end by 5 bases, with 16 bases between. CDR3: CASSLSGGDEHEQYF. The DNA of the CDR3 is TGTGCCAGCAGCTTATCGGGCGGGGACGAGCACGAGCAGTACTTC.

The rearrangement links TRBV28 to TRBJ2-7; D is uncertain. The length of the CDR3 is 14 residues. V lost 2 bases and J 1 base, leaving 9 bases between the germline ends. Germline CDR1 reads MDHEN; CDR2 reads SYDVKM. CDR3 sequence reads: CASSLGFTSYEQYF. CDR3 DNA: TGTGCCAGCAGTTTAGGTTTCACTTCCTACGAGCAGTACTTC.

This clone was counted only a few times. The DNA of the CDR3 is TGTGCCAGCTCACCTGAAACAGCCTACAATGAGCAGTTCTTC. Its protein is CASSPETAYNEQFF. The genes are TRBV18 and TRBJ2-1; no definite D call. Germline loops: CDR1 KGHSH, CDR2 LQKENI. Trimming shortened V by 3 bases and J by 2 bases, and 8 bases separated the two germline ends. The CDR3 has 14 amino acids.

The genes are TRBV12-5 and TRBJ2-5; TRBD1 matches 8 bases. The CDR3 consists of 13 residues. J was trimmed by 4 bases and V by 6 bases; bases with no gene match: 4. Germline V CDR1 and CDR2: LGHNT, FRNRAP. The CDR3 here is CASGPDRGETQYF. In DNA form, the CDR3 reads TGTGCTAGTGGCCCAGACAGGGGAGAGACCCAGTACTTC.

V is TRBV13 and J is TRBJ1-1, with D maybe TRBD1 (6 bases). The germline CDR1 and CDR2 sequences are PRHDT and FYEKMQ (reference sequence). Trimming removed 5 bases at V and 7 bases at J, with 17 bases between. The CDR3 totals 14 residues. The chain's CDR3 is CASSRTRQAREAFF. CDR3 nucleotides: TGTGCCAGCAGCCGAACCCGACAGGCTCGTGAAGCTTTCTTT.

The V gene is TRBV4-2, the J gene TRBJ1-4, with D possibly matching TRBD1 (6 bases). The CDR3 consists of 13 residues. Trimming removed 4 bases from V and 7 bases from J, with 10 bases in between. Germline CDR1 LGHNA, CDR2 YNFKEQ. In DNA form, the CDR3 reads TGTGCCAGCAGCCCACAGGGCACTGAAAAACTGTTTTTT. Amino acid sequence: CASSPQGTEKLFF.

The chain has TRBV18 and TRBJ2-1; D ambiguous. Trimming removed 4 bases from V and 8 bases from J, with 12 bases in between. Germline V lookup: CDR1 KGHSH, CDR2 LQKENI. CDR3 length: 13 amino acids. The CDR3 DNA reads as TGTGCCAGCTCACTAAGTAGCTGGGATGAGCAGTTCTTC. This encodes CASSLSSWDEQFF.

The chain links TRBV2 to TRBJ2-7; 13 bases match TRBD2. With V trimmed by 5 bases and J by 7 bases, 8 bases remained unmatched. From germline, CDR1 is SNHLY and CDR2 FYNNEI. The CDR3 runs to 15 residues. The CDR3 here is CASSPGLAGSQEQYF. The DNA of the CDR3 is TGTGCCAGCAGTCCGGGACTAGCGGGAAGTCAGGAGCAGTACTTC.

V usage is TRBV4-3 and J usage is TRBJ1-1, with D perhaps matching TRBD1 (6 bases). Trimming cost V 1 base and J 4 bases, with 10 bases left between them. Germline CDR1 is LGHNA and CDR2 is YSLEER. The CDR3 totals 14 residues. The DNA for the CDR3 is TGCGCCAGCAGCCAAGTAACAGGGACCACTGAAGCTTTCTTT. Amino acids: CASSQVTGTTEAFF.

The chain recombines TRBV6-5 with TRBJ2-2; D possibly corresponds to TRBD2 (5 bases). This CDR3 contains 13 residues. From germline, CDR1 is MNHEY and CDR2 SVGAGI. Trimming removed 6 bases at V and 5 bases at J, with 10 bases between. The CDR3 DNA reads as TGTGCCAGCAGACGGGGTCCGACCGGGGAGCTGTTTTTT. Its translation is CASRRGPTGELFF.

The chain carries TRBV6-1 and TRBJ1-5; 9 bases match TRBD1. V lost 1 base and J lost 5; bases outside the gene matches: 3. The CDR3 is 15 residues long. The germline CDR1 and CDR2 sequences are MNHNS and SASEGT. CDR3 sequence: CASSEGTGGYQPQHF. The CDR3 bases are TGTGCCAGCAGTGAAGGCACAGGGGGCTATCAGCCCCAGCATTTT.

J is TRBJ2-7 and V is TRBV14; 9 bases line up with TRBD1. This CDR3 has 16 amino acids. In germline, CDR1 is SGHDN, CDR2 FVKESK. V shed 0 bases and J 6 bases; nucleotides not matched to a gene: 9. The CDR3, as DNA: TGTGCCAGCAGCCAAGATCGGTTTTCGGACAGGGGCGAGCAGTACTTC. Translation: CASSQDRFSDRGEQYF. The variable domain in full, completed from reference TRBV14 and TRBJ2-7, reads EAGVTQFPSHSVIEKGQTVTLRCDPISGHDNLYWYRRVMGKEIKFLLHFVKESKQDESGMPNNRFLAERTGGTYSTLKVQPAELEDSGVYFCASSQDRFSDRGEQYFGPGTRLTVT.

The chain joins TRBV27 to TRBJ2-1; 8 positions match TRBD2. CDR3 size: 18 residues. Per germline, CDR1 MNHEY and CDR2 SMNVEV (reference sequence). The V gene end was trimmed by 5 bases and the J gene end by 8 bases; junction bases not matched to a gene: 20. CDR3 residues: CASSTYYRDTRRGDEQFF. DNA for the CDR3: TGTGCCAGCAGTACCTACTACCGGGACACCCGGCGGGGGGATGAGCAGTTCTTC.

Only one count was recorded for this clone. The chain recombines TRBV28 with TRBJ1-5, with D perhaps TRBD1 (6 bases). Trimming took 7 bases from V and 5 from J, leaving 15 bases between them. CDR3 size: 14 residues. Germline V gene data show CDR1 as MDHEN and CDR2 as SYDVKM. The chain's CDR3 is CASTSWGPDQPQHF. Here the CDR3 DNA reads TGTGCCAGCACCTCATGGGGGCCGGATCAGCCCCAGCATTTT.

The V gene is TRBV19, the J gene TRBJ1-5; 9 positions match TRBD1. V gave up 0 bases and J gave up 4 bases; unmatched junction bases: 4. CDR3 length equals 16 residues. Germline CDR1 and CDR2: LNHDA and SQIVND (reference sequence). This CDR3 reads CASSIEGTGRNQPQHF. As DNA, the CDR3 is TGTGCCAGTAGTATAGAGGGGACAGGGCGGAATCAGCCCCAGCATTTT.

This sequence joins TRBV11-3 and TRBJ2-3, with D maybe TRBD1 (5 bases). Germline CDR1 SGHNT, CDR2 YENEEA. Trimming left V 1 base short and J 2 bases short, with 7 bases between. The CDR3 sequence is 14 residues long. CDR3 bases: TGTGCCAGCAGCTTAGCGACAGACACAGATACGCAGTATTTT. Encoded protein: CASSLATDTDTQYF.

The chain has TRBV5-1 and TRBJ2-3, with TRBD2 identical over 8 bases. CDR3 length equals 13 residues. The V segment lost 4 bases and the J segment 3 bases; nucleotides outside the gene matches: 1. CDR1 is SGHRS, CDR2 YFSETQ, per germline. This CDR3 is CASSREGTDTQYF. The CDR3 DNA reads TGCGCCAGCAGCCGGGAGGGTACAGATACGCAGTATTTT.

The rearrangement links TRBV18 to TRBJ2-1; 10 bases fit TRBD2. With 3 bases clipped from V and 3 bases from J, the junction kept 5 bases outside the gene matches. The CDR3 covers 16 residues. Germline loops: CDR1 KGHSH, CDR2 LQKENI. CDR3 amino acids: CASSPTPSGSYNEQFF. The CDR3 coding sequence is TGTGCCAGCTCACCTACCCCTAGCGGGAGCTACAATGAGCAGTTCTTC.

The rearrangement links TRBV7-8 to TRBJ1-2, with 8 bases fitting TRBD1. J lost 8 bases, V lost 1 base, and 0 bases had no gene match. CDR3 size: 12 residues. In germline, CDR1 is SGHVS, CDR2 FQNEAQ. The chain's CDR3 is CASSLDRGGYTF. The CDR3 coding sequence is TGTGCCAGCAGCTTAGACAGGGGGGGCTACACCTTC.

The rearrangement uses TRBV7-7 and TRBJ2-5, with TRBD2 identical over 7 bases. The CDR3 sequence is 13 residues long. Looked up from germline, CDR1 is SSHAT and CDR2 is FNYEAQ (reference sequence). J lost 5 bases, V lost 5 bases, and 5 bases had no gene match. CDR3 loop: CASSSGTRETQYF. The CDR3 DNA reads as TGTGCCAGCAGCAGCGGGACCCGGGAGACCCAGTACTTC.